This TCR beta chain was captured by sequencing in a study of T cell changes during pregnancy in multiple sclerosis. Repertoires were generated with immunoSEQ multiplex PCR, while TCRdb's copy carries only in-frame clones and drops some. The sample has fewer than 25,000 clones; about nine tenths are singletons. The CDR3 consists of 15 residues. After removal of 2 bases from V and 6 bases from J, the junction contained 6 bases not matched to a gene. Germline V CDR1 and CDR2: MRHNA, SNTAGT. This clone was counted a few times. The TCR was taken from a female donor in good health, enrolled as a control in a pregnancy study. The sequencing used CD8+ T cells from peripheral blood mononuclear cells, collected in the third trimester of pregnancy. V gene TRBV6-4 combines with J gene TRBJ2-3; 9 bases match TRBD2. The CDR3 coding sequence is TGTGCCAGCAGTGACGAAGCGGGAGGTGTTGATACGCAGTATTTT. Amino acid sequence: CASSDEAGGVDTQYF.